The T cell receptor beta chain under discussion was sequenced for a study of T cells in Graves' hyperthyroidism and ophthalmopathy. There are 15 residues in the CDR3. In germline, CDR1 is SGDLS, CDR2 YYNGEE. Amplified regions were TCR beta CDR3 sequences from RNA transcripts. A set of HTBI primers served as the primers for a first-round RT-PCR of the TCR CDR3. TCRdb re-derived calls from the multiplex PCR reads in MiXCR, one entry per CDR3 protein. Found here are roughly 350,000 distinct CDR3 sequences, 11% to 15% of them singletons; the top ten hold about 22%. On this clonotype itself: Compared with germline, one end of the junction differs, possibly owing to a read error.

Graves' hyperthyroidism without ophthalmopathy progression within 18 months was termed stable. The sequenced material came from blood. This chain links TRBV9 with TRBJ2-2; D gene unclear. The source of this sequence is a woman under 40 with Graves' hyperthyroidism. The CDR3 loop reads CACSVETANTGELFF. The DNA of the CDR3 is TGTGCCTGCAGCGTAGAGACGGCGAACACCGGGGAGCTGTTTTTT.